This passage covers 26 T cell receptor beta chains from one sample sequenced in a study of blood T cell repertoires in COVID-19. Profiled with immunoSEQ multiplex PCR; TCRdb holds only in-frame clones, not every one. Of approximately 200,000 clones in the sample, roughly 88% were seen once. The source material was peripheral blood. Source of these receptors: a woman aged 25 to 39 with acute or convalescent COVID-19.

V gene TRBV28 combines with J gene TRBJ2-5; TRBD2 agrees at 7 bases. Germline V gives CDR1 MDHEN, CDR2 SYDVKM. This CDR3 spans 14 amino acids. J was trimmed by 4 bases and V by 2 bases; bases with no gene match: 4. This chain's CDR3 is CASSLSWGGETQYF. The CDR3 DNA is TGTGCCAGCAGTTTAAGCTGGGGGGGAGAGACCCAGTACTTC.

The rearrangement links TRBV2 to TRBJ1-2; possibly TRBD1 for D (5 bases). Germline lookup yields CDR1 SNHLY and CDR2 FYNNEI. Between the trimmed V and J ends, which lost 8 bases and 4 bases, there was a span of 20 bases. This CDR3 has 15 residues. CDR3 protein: CASGIVVRGVYGYTF. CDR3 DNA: TGTGCCAGCGGTATTGTGGTCCGGGGGGTCTATGGCTACACCTTC.

CDR3 sequence: CASSSGGLREQFF. Written as DNA, the CDR3 is TGCGCCAGCAGCTCCGGAGGACTTCGGGAGCAGTTCTTC. The chain carries TRBV5-1 and TRBJ2-1; tentative D call: TRBD2 (5 bases). This CDR3 is 13 amino acids long. V lost 3 bases, J lost 10 bases, and 14 bases lay in between. The V gene's germline CDR1 is SGHRS and CDR2 YFSETQ.

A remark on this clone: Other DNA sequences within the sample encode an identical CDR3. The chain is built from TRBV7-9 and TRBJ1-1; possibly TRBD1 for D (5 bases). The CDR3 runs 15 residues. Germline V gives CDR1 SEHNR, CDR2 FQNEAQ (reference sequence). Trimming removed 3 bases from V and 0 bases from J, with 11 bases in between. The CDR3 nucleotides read TGTGCCAGCAGCTTTCAGGGAACCATGAACACTGAAGCTTTCTTT. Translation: CASSFQGTMNTEAFF.

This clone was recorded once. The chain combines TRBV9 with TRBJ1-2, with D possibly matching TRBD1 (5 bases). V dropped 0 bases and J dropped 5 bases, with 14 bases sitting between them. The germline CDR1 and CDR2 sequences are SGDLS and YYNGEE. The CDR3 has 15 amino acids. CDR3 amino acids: CASSVEGSGAYGYTF. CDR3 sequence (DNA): TGTGCCAGCAGCGTAGAGGGCAGCGGGGCTTATGGCTACACCTTC.

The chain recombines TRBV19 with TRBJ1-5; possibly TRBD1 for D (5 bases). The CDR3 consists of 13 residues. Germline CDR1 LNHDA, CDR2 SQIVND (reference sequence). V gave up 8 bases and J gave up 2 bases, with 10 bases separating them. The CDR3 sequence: CASSKGGNQPQHF. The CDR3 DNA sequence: TGTGCCAGTTCCAAAGGGGGCAATCAGCCCCAGCATTTT.

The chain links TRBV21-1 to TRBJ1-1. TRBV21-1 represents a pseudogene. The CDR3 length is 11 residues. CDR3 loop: CASSSFMEAFF. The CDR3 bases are TGTGCCAGCAGCAGTTTTATGGAAGCTTTCTTT.

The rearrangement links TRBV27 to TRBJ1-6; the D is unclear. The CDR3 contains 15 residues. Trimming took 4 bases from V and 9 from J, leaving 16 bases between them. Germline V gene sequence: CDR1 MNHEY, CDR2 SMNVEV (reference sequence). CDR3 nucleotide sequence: TGTGCCAGCAGTTCCTCCCGGACGGGAGGTTCACCCCTCCACTTT. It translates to CASSSSRTGGSPLHF.

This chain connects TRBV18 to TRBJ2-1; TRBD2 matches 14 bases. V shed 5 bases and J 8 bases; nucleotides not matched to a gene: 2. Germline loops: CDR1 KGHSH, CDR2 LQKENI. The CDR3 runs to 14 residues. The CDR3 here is CASSSGLAGDEQFF. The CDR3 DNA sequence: TGTGCCAGCTCATCGGGACTAGCGGGAGATGAGCAGTTCTTC.

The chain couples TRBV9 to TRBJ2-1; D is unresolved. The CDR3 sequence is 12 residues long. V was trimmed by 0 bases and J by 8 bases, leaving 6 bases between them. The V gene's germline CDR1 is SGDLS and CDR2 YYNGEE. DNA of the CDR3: TGTGCCAGCAGCGTAGTCACTTATGAGCAGTTCTTC. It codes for CASSVVTYEQFF.

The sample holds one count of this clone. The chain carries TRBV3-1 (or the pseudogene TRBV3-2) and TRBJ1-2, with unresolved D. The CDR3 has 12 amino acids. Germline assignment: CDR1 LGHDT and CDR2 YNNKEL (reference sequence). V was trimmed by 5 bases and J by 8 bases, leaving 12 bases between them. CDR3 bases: TGTGCCAGCAGCTATTCAATCTACGGCTACACCTTC. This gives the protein CASSYSIYGYTF.

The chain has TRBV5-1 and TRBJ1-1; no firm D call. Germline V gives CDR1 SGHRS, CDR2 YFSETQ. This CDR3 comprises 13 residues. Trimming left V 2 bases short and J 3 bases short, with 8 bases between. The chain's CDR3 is CASSLSPDTEAFF. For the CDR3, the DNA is TGCGCCAGCAGCTTAAGCCCGGACACTGAAGCTTTCTTT.

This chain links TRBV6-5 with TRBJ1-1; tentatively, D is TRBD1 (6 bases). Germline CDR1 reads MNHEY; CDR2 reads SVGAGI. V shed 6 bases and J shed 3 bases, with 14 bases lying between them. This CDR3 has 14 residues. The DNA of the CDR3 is TGTGCCAGCAGCCAAAGGGGGAGGGACACTGAAGCTTTCTTT. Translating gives CASSQRGRDTEAFF.

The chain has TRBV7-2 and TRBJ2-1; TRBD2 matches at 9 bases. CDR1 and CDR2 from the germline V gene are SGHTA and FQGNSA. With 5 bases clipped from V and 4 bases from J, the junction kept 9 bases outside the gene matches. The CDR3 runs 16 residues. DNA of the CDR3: TGTGCCAGCAGCCCACCACTCGCGGGAGGGTACAATGAGCAGTTCTTC. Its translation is CASSPPLAGGYNEQFF.

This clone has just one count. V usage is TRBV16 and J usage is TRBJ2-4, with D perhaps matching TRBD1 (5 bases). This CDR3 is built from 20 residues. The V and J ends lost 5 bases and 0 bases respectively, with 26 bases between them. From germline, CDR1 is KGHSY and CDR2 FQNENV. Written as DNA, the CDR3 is TGTGCCAGCAGCGAATGGAGTTCAGGGTTCCTCGGCCGAGCCAAAAACATTCAGTACTTC. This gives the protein CASSEWSSGFLGRAKNIQYF.

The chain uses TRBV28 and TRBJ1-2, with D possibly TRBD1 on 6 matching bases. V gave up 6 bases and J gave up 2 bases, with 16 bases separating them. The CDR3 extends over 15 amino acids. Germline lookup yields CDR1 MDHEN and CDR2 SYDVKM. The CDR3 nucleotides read TGTGCCAGCAGACCCTCGGACAGTTTAAACTATGGCTACACCTTC. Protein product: CASRPSDSLNYGYTF.

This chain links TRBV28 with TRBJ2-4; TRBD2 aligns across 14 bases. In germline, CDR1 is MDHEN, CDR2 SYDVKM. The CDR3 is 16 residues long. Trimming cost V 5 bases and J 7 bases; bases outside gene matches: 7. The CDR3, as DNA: TGTGCCAGCAGTGAGGGACTAGCGGGAGTAGGGAACATTCAGTACTTC. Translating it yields CASSEGLAGVGNIQYF.

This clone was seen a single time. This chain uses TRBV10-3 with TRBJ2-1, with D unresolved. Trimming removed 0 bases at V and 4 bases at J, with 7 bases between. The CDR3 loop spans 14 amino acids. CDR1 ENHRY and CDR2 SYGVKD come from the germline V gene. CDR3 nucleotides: TGTGCCATCAGTGAGTCCTCAGGATACAATGAGCAGTTCTTC. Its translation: CAISESSGYNEQFF.

The CDR3 is CASRKTASGPGEQYF. In DNA form, the CDR3 reads TGTGCCAGCAGAAAAACGGCTAGCGGTCCGGGGGAGCAGTACTTC. The V call is TRBV7-9, the J call TRBJ2-7; 7 bases map to TRBD2. CDR3 length equals 15 residues. The V and J ends lost 6 bases and 7 bases, in that order; junction bases with no gene match: 15. Germline V gene data show CDR1 as SEHNR and CDR2 as FQNEAQ (reference sequence).

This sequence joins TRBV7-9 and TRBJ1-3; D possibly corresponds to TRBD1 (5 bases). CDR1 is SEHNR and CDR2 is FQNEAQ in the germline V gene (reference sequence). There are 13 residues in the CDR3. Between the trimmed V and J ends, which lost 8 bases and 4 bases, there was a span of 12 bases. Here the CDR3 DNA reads TGTGCCAGCCGGCAGGGTACCGGAAACACCATATATTTT. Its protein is CASRQGTGNTIYF. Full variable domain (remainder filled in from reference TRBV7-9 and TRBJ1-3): DTGVSQNPRHKITKRGQNVTFRCDPISEHNRLYWYRQTLGQGPEFLTYFQNEAQLEKSRLLSDRFSAERPKGSFSTLEIQRTEQGDSAMYLCASRQGTGNTIYFGEGSWLTVV.

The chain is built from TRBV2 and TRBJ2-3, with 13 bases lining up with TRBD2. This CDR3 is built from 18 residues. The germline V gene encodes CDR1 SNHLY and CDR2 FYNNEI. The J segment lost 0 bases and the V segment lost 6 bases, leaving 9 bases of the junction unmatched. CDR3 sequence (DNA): TGTGCCAGCAGCTATGGACTAGCGGGAGTGGCTAGCACAGATACGCAGTATTTT. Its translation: CASSYGLAGVASTDTQYF.

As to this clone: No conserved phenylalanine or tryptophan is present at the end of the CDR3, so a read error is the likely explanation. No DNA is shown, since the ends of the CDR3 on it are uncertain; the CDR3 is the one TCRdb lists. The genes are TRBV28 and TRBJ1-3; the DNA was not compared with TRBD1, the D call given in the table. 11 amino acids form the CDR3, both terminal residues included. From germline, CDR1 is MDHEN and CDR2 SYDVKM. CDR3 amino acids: CASSLSQVVFY.

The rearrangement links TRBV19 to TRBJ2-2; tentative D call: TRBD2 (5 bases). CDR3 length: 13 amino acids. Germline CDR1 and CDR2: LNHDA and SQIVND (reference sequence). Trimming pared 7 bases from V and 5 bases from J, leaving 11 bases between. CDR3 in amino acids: CASKVWRTGELFF. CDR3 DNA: TGTGCCAGTAAGGTCTGGAGGACCGGGGAGCTGTTTTTT.

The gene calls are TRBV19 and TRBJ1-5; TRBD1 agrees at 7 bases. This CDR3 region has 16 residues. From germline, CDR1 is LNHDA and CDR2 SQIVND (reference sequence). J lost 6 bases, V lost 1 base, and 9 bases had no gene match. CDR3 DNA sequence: TGTGCCAGTAGTATAGCAGGGCAGGGGGAATCTCAGCCCCAGCATTTT. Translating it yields CASSIAGQGESQPQHF.

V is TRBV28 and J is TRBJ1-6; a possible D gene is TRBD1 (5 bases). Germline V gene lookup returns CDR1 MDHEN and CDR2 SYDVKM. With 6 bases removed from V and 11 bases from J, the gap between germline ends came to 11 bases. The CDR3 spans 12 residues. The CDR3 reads CASSSREAPLHF. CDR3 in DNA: TGTGCCAGCAGCTCCAGGGAGGCACCCCTCCACTTT.

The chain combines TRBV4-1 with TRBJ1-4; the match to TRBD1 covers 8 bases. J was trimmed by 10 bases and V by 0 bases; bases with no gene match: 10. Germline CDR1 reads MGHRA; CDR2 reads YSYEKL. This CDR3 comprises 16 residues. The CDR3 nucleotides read TGCGCCAGCAGCCAAGAAGGGCTTCGTACAGGGGGAAAACTGTTTTTT. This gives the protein CASSQEGLRTGGKLFF.